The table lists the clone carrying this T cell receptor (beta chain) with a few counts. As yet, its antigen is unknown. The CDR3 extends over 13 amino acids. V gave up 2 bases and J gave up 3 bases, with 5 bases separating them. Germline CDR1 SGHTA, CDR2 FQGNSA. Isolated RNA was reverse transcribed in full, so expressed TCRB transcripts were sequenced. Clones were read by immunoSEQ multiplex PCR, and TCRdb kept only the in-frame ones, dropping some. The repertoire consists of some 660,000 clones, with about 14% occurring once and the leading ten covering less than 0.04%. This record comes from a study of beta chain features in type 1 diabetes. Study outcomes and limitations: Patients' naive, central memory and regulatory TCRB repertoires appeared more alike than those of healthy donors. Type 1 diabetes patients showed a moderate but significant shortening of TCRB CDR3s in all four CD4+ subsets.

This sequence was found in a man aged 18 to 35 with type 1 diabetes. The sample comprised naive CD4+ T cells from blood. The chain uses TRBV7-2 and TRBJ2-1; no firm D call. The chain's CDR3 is CASSLLRYNEQFF. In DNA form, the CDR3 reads TGTGCCAGCAGCTTACTCCGCTACAATGAGCAGTTCTTC.